The 30 T cell receptor beta chains presented below share a single source sample, sequenced in a study of cytomegalovirus exposure and HLA in healthy donors. The primer mix had 60 Vbeta and 13 Jbeta primers. Measured with immunoSEQ multiplex PCR; TCRdb has only the in-frame clones, and not every one. The sample gives 100,000 to 120,000 clones, roughly 80% of which show up once; approximately 6.9% is in the top ten. The sequencing sample was made of PBMCs. These receptors originate from a man aged 25 to 45 in good health and CMV-seropositive.

This chain links TRBV2 with TRBJ2-7; unclear D gene. With 7 bases removed from V and 4 bases from J, the gap between germline ends came to 23 bases. This CDR3 is built from 16 residues. From germline, CDR1 is SNHLY and CDR2 FYNNEI. The CDR3 nucleotides read TGTGCCAGCACCCTTAAGCTCACGTCAATTAAGTACGAGCAGTACTTC. Its protein is CASTLKLTSIKYEQYF.

The chain links TRBV12-2 to TRBJ1-3; the table gives TRBD1 as D, unverified against the DNA. TRBV12-2 is reported as a pseudogene. This CDR3 is built from 13 residues. The CDR3 nucleotides read TGTGCAAGTCGCCCGGGACAGATAAACACCATATATTTT. It codes for CASRPGQINTIYF.

V is TRBV10-3 and J is TRBJ1-5; TRBD1 matches at 7 bases. CDR3 length equals 16 residues. The V gene's germline CDR1 is ENHRY and CDR2 SYGVKD. V lost 2 bases, J lost 2 bases, and 6 bases stayed unmatched. In DNA form, the CDR3 reads TGTGCCATCAGTGAGGCCGACAGGGACCGCAATCAGCCCCAGCATTTT. Protein: CAISEADRDRNQPQHF.

The gene calls are TRBV7-9 and TRBJ1-1; tentatively, D is TRBD1 (6 bases). The germline V gene has CDR1 SEHNR and CDR2 FQNEAQ (reference sequence). V lost 5 bases and J lost 6, with 10 bases in between. The length of the CDR3 is 12 residues. The DNA of the CDR3 is TGTGCCAGCAGCCTCGGGACACCTGAAGCTTTCTTT. It encodes CASSLGTPEAFF. Combining the CDR3 with reference TRBV7-9 and TRBJ1-1 gives the whole variable domain DTGVSQNPRHKITKRGQNVTFRCDPISEHNRLYWYRQTLGQGPEFLTYFQNEAQLEKSRLLSDRFSAERPKGSFSTLEIQRTEQGDSAMYLCASSLGTPEAFFGQGTRLTVV.

The J gene is TRBJ1-3, the V gene TRBV5-1; D possibly corresponds to TRBD1 (5 bases). The CDR3 sequence is 16 residues long. V was trimmed by 0 bases and J by 0 bases, leaving 10 bases between them. Germline lookup yields CDR1 SGHRS and CDR2 YFSETQ. The CDR3 region has the DNA TGCGCCAGCAGCTTGGGCAGGGTCGACTCTGGAAACACCATATATTTT. Its protein product is CASSLGRVDSGNTIYF.

In this sample, this clone turned up once. This rearrangement joins TRBV6-5 to TRBJ1-2, with 9 bases that match TRBD1. This CDR3 has 14 residues. CDR1 is MNHEY and CDR2 is SVGAGI in the germline V gene. With 7 bases clipped from V and 4 bases from J, the junction kept 7 bases outside the gene matches. The DNA of the CDR3 is TGTGCCAGCACTCCGGACAGGGGAGCCTATGGCTACACCTTC. Protein product: CASTPDRGAYGYTF.

The CDR3: CASRGGPYSNQPQHF. The CDR3 region has the DNA TGTGCCAGCAGGGGGGGGCCGTATAGCAATCAGCCCCAGCATTTT. This chain links TRBV6-5 with TRBJ1-5, with a possible D match to TRBD1 (6 bases). This CDR3 has 15 amino acids. The V gene lost 6 bases and the J gene lost 0 bases, with 12 bases spanning the gap. The germline V gene encodes CDR1 MNHEY and CDR2 SVGAGI.

The chain combines TRBV19 with TRBJ1-2; D not resolved. V was clipped by 5 bases and J by 0 bases, with 19 bases between them. The germline CDR1 and CDR2 sequences are LNHDA and SQIVND (reference sequence). This CDR3 comprises 17 residues. CDR3 sequence reads: CASSSTWGGSTNYGYTF. The DNA of the CDR3 is TGTGCCAGTAGTTCTACCTGGGGAGGGTCAACTAACTATGGCTACACCTTC.

The rearrangement links TRBV6-1 to TRBJ1-5, with 9 bases that match TRBD1. Losses at the gene ends were 2 bases for V and 5 bases for J; bases not matched to a gene: 7. Germline V gene lookup returns CDR1 MNHNS and CDR2 SASEGT. CDR3 size: 16 residues. This CDR3 is CASSETLDRGDQPQHF. DNA for the CDR3: TGTGCCAGCAGTGAAACCCTGGACAGGGGAGATCAGCCCCAGCATTTT.

The V call is TRBV4-2, the J call TRBJ2-1, with TRBD2 matching 10 bases. The CDR3 is 16 residues long. J gave up 9 bases and V 0 bases, and 8 bases lay outside the gene matches. Germline lookup yields CDR1 LGHNA and CDR2 YNFKEQ. The CDR3 loop reads CASSQEVPAGGAEQFF. The DNA for the CDR3 is TGTGCCAGCAGCCAAGAAGTCCCAGCGGGGGGGGCTGAGCAGTTCTTC.

This clone was observed once. The chain carries TRBV5-1 and TRBJ1-2, with D tentatively TRBD1 (6 bases). The CDR3 is 14 residues long. V was pared by 3 bases and J by 3 bases, with 12 bases between. Germline CDR1 SGHRS, CDR2 YFSETQ. CDR3: CASSSPDRDYGYTF. The CDR3 DNA reads as TGCGCCAGCAGCTCCCCGGACAGAGACTATGGCTACACCTTC.

This clone came up a few times. V is TRBV7-9 and J is TRBJ2-3, with D unclear. Between the trimmed V and J ends, which lost 1 base and 6 bases, there was a span of 14 bases. The CDR3 is made up of 15 amino acids. In germline, CDR1 is SEHNR, CDR2 FQNEAQ (reference sequence). The CDR3 region has the DNA TGTGCCAGCAGCTTAGTGTCCGGAGCCGGGGATACGCAGTATTTT. It yields the protein CASSLVSGAGDTQYF.

The J gene is TRBJ2-1, the V gene TRBV10-2; 10 nucleotides line up with TRBD2. The CDR3 runs 15 residues. The ends lost 7 bases at V and 12 bases at J; junction bases unmatched: 15. The V gene's germline CDR1 is WSHSY and CDR2 SAAADI. CDR3 nucleotide sequence: TGCGCCAGCACGGACGAGCGGGGGGGCCCGATCGGGCAGTTCTTC. Translated: CASTDERGGPIGQFF.

This chain joins TRBV7-8 and TRBJ1-5; D uncertain. Germline CDR1 SGHVS, CDR2 FQNEAQ. This CDR3 spans 14 amino acids. Trimming took off 5 bases at V and 7 bases at J, with 15 bases between the two ends. The CDR3 region has the DNA TGTGCCAGCAGCCCCCAGAGGGTTGGCCAGCCCCAGCATTTT. As protein: CASSPQRVGQPQHF.

The chain joins TRBV7-2 to TRBJ1-2; 9 nucleotides agree with TRBD1. V dropped 4 bases and J dropped 4; count of bases not matched to a gene: 7. The V gene's germline CDR1 is SGHTA and CDR2 FQGNSA. The CDR3 is made up of 15 amino acids. CDR3 region: CASSSRTGGSYGYTF. CDR3 sequence (DNA): TGTGCCAGCAGCTCCAGAACAGGGGGCAGCTATGGCTACACCTTC.

V and J are TRBV6-1 and TRBJ1-1, with a weak D call TRBD1 (6 bases). Trimming removed 2 bases from V and 3 bases from J, with 13 bases in between. Germline loops: CDR1 MNHNS, CDR2 SASEGT. The CDR3 length is 15 residues. Here the CDR3 DNA reads TGTGCCAGCAGTGAAAGAGTTAGGACAGACACTGAAGCTTTCTTT. This encodes CASSERVRTDTEAFF.

The gene calls are TRBV6-5 and TRBJ2-5; 8 bases match TRBD1. Germline CDR1 and CDR2: MNHEY and SVGAGI. The CDR3 runs to 13 residues. Trimming cost V 6 bases and J 8 bases; bases outside gene matches: 8. The CDR3 DNA follows: TGTGCCAGCAGCCCGACAGGGGCCGGTACCCAGTACTTC. Translation: CASSPTGAGTQYF.

CDR3 sequence (DNA): TGCGCCAGCAGCCAAGGGACAGCCTATGGCTACACCTTC. This translates into CASSQGTAYGYTF. The chain recombines TRBV4-3 with TRBJ1-2; maybe TRBD1 (6 bases). Germline CDR1 reads LGHNA; CDR2 reads YSLEER. Trimming cost V 1 base and J 4 bases, with 7 bases left between them. The CDR3 contains 13 residues.

This clone was found a few times. The V gene is TRBV10-3, the J gene TRBJ2-7; possibly TRBD2 for D (5 bases). The V end was cut by 2 bases, the J end by 7 bases, with 12 bases between. This CDR3 comprises 13 residues. CDR1 and CDR2 (germline): ENHRY, SYGVKD. The CDR3: CAISEEGLGEQYF. CDR3 in DNA: TGTGCCATCAGTGAGGAGGGCTTAGGGGAGCAGTACTTC.

The CDR3 nucleotides are TGTGCCAGCAGTTTAGTCGGACAGGGGAGCGGGTGGGGCTACACCTTC. Translated: CASSLVGQGSGWGYTF. The chain carries TRBV28 and TRBJ1-2; 9 positions agree with TRBD1. Per germline, CDR1 MDHEN and CDR2 SYDVKM. Germline trimming cut 2 bases from V and 8 bases from J; bases unmatched to any gene: 12. This CDR3 has 16 amino acids.

The rearrangement links TRBV5-1 to TRBJ2-1; D is unresolved. The CDR3 length is 14 residues. Germline V gene data show CDR1 as SGHRS and CDR2 as YFSETQ. V was pared by 4 bases and J by 0 bases, with 8 bases between. The CDR3: CASSLFSSYNEQFF. The DNA of the CDR3 is TGCGCCAGCAGCCTGTTTAGCTCCTACAATGAGCAGTTCTTC.

The J gene is TRBJ1-2, the V gene TRBV5-6; 12 bases agree with TRBD1. The CDR3 is 14 amino acids. V shed 4 bases, J shed 12 bases, and the junction held 10 bases outside the gene matches. Per the germline V gene, CDR1 is SGHDT and CDR2 is YYEEEE. CDR3 bases: TGTGCCAGCAGCCGGGGACAGGGGGCGCTTCGGCACACCTTC. Encoded protein: CASSRGQGALRHTF.

This chain connects TRBV25-1 to TRBJ2-1; D is uncertain. This CDR3 is 14 amino acids long. Germline lookup yields CDR1 MGHDK and CDR2 SYGVNS. Trimming cost V 0 bases and J 6 bases, with 9 bases left between them. CDR3 residues: CASSEYNVLNEQFF. The CDR3 DNA reads TGTGCCAGCAGTGAATATAACGTACTCAATGAGCAGTTCTTC.

This clone was seen only a few times. The chain has TRBV10-1 and TRBJ1-1, with a weak D call TRBD1 (5 bases). Per the germline V gene, CDR1 is WNHNN and CDR2 is SYGVQD (reference sequence). CDR3 length equals 16 residues. The V end lost 0 bases, the J end lost 4 bases, and 15 bases lay between the germline ends. CDR3 region: CASSESRGDPPTEAFF. CDR3 coding DNA: TGCGCCAGCAGTGAGTCTCGGGGGGACCCCCCCACTGAAGCTTTCTTT.

A few counts support this clone. The rearrangement links TRBV6-5 to TRBJ2-5; D remains unclear. The J call is doubtful: the DNA matches TRBJ2-7 better. This CDR3 has 13 residues. Germline V gene lookup returns CDR1 MNHEY and CDR2 SVGAGI. The CDR3 spells CASSYSSAYEQYF. CDR3 in DNA: TGTGCCAGCAGTTACTCGAGTGCCTACGAGCAGTACTTC.

CDR3 nucleotide sequence: TGTGCCAGCAGTAGGGACTCTCCTCTAGCCAAAAACATTCAGTACTTC. Protein: CASSRDSPLAKNIQYF. The chain employs TRBV28 and TRBJ2-4; D is perhaps TRBD2 (6 bases). Trimming stripped 5 bases from V and 0 bases from J, with 14 bases between. The CDR3 has 16 amino acids. CDR1 and CDR2 from the germline V gene are MDHEN and SYDVKM.

This rearrangement joins TRBV9 to TRBJ2-1; D is possibly TRBD2 (6 bases). Trimming took off 3 bases at V and 2 bases at J, with 18 bases between the two ends. CDR3 size: 17 residues. Germline loops: CDR1 SGDLS, CDR2 YYNGEE. The CDR3 loop is CASSERMGWGAYNEQFF. Here the CDR3 DNA reads TGTGCCAGCAGCGAGAGGATGGGGTGGGGGGCCTACAATGAGCAGTTCTTC. The full variable domain, in which reference TRBV9 and TRBJ2-1 provide the parts outside the CDR3, is DSGVTQTPKHLITATGQRVTLRCSPRSGDLSVYWYQQSLDQGLQFLIQYYNGEERAKGNILERFSAQQFPDLHSELNLSSLELGDSALYFCASSERMGWGAYNEQFFGPGTRLTVL.

In this sample, this clone turned up a few times. The CDR3 sequence: CASSPGDRDNSPLHF. The CDR3 DNA follows: TGTGCCAGCAGTCCCGGGGACAGGGATAATTCACCCCTCCACTTT. The chain couples TRBV28 to TRBJ1-6, with 9 bases matching TRBD1. This CDR3 region has 15 residues. CDR1 and CDR2 from the germline V gene are MDHEN and SYDVKM. Germline trimming cut 5 bases from V and 5 bases from J; bases unmatched to any gene: 4.

The rearrangement uses TRBV7-2 and TRBJ2-3; the D gene is possibly TRBD2 (6 bases). Germline V lookup: CDR1 SGHTA, CDR2 FQGNSA. CDR3 length equals 17 residues. The ends were cut back, 4 bases at V and 0 bases at J, with 17 bases in the middle. The CDR3 DNA follows: TGTGCCAGCAGCTCCGAACCCGCTAGCGCAAGCACAGATACGCAGTATTTT. Translated, it gives CASSSEPASASTDTQYF.

The rearrangement joins TRBV15 to TRBJ2-3, with 8 bases lining up with TRBD1. The CDR3 has 16 residues. V lost 3 bases to trimming and J lost 0 bases; unmatched junction nucleotides: 5. The germline V gene has CDR1 LNHNV and CDR2 YYDKDF (reference sequence). As DNA, the CDR3 is TGTGCCACCAGCAGCCTTTGGACAGGGAGCACAGATACGCAGTATTTT. Its protein product is CATSSLWTGSTDTQYF.